The 20 T cell receptor beta chains presented below share a single source sample, sequenced in a study of T-cell reconstitution after alpha-beta-depleted transplantation in children. General study results and limits: About two months after transplant, alpha-beta T cells reportedly came from several hundred expanded graft clones.

For TCRbeta, the library was prepared with unique molecular identifiers. TCRdb reprocessed the PCR reads via MiXCR and lists one record per CDR3 protein. The sample records roughly 30,000 distinct CDR3 sequences, roughly 6.7% being singletons. The antigens these receptors bind are not known. Sequencing used peripheral blood, obtained 60 days after TCRalphabeta/CD19-depleted stem cell transplant. The receptors here all came from a child less than two years old who had a stem cell transplant for acute myeloid leukemia, so the T cells may come from the graft donor.

This clonotype ranks as medium-sized (0.01 to 0.1%). This sequence joins TRBV20-1 and TRBJ2-4; the match to TRBD2 covers 8 bases. CDR1 is DFQATT, CDR2 SNEGSKA, per germline (reference sequence). J lost 8 bases, V lost 2 bases, and 8 bases had no gene match. This CDR3 spans 14 amino acids. The CDR3 protein is CSARTLAGGDIQYF. The CDR3 nucleotides are TGCAGTGCTAGAACTCTAGCGGGTGGTGACATTCAGTACTTC.

This clonotype was observed many times. The chain carries TRBV29-1 and TRBJ2-7; D may match TRBD1 or TRBD2 (5 bases each). This CDR3 region has 12 residues. Germline V gives CDR1 SQVTM, CDR2 ANQGSEA. The V end was cut by 5 bases, the J end by 4 bases, with 12 bases between. CDR3 protein: CSVLGDGYEQYF. The CDR3 nucleotides are TGCAGCGTTTTAGGGGACGGATACGAGCAGTACTTC.

This clonotype was observed many times. The gene calls are TRBV7-2 and TRBJ2-4; 8 nucleotides match TRBD1. CDR3 length: 15 residues. Germline CDR1 reads SGHTA; CDR2 reads FQGNSA. Trimming at V came to 5 bases and at J to 0 bases, leaving 3 bases not matched to a gene. The CDR3 reads CASSQQGGAKNIQYF. The CDR3 DNA reads as TGTGCCAGCAGCCAACAGGGGGGAGCCAAAAACATTCAGTACTTC.

This clonotype was picked up many times. This rearrangement joins TRBV24-1 to TRBJ1-2, with unresolved D. Deletions cut 2 bases from V and 4 bases from J, with 10 bases between. This CDR3 has 14 amino acids. Germline loops: CDR1 KGHDR, CDR2 SFDVKD. The CDR3, as DNA: TGTGCCACCAGTGATTCTCCACGGGGCTATGGCTACACCTTC. It codes for CATSDSPRGYGYTF.

This clonotype was counted at least ten times. This chain joins TRBV6-1 and TRBJ2-2, with a possible D match to TRBD2 (6 bases). This CDR3 region has 15 residues. V lost 6 bases to trimming and J lost 1 base, with 12 bases between them. Germline assignment: CDR1 MNHNS and CDR2 SASEGT. In nucleotides, the CDR3 is TGTGCCAGCAGCCCTAGCGTTAAGAACACCGGGGAGCTGTTTTTT. Amino acid sequence: CASSPSVKNTGELFF.

This clonotype has at least ten counts. This sequence joins TRBV28 and TRBJ1-6, with a possible D match to TRBD1 (5 bases). The CDR3 runs to 14 residues. V dropped 5 bases and J dropped 8 bases, with 13 bases sitting between them. Germline V gives CDR1 MDHEN, CDR2 SYDVKM. CDR3 amino acids: CASSPPGLDSPLHF. The CDR3 DNA sequence: TGTGCCAGCAGTCCCCCAGGGTTGGATTCACCCCTCCACTTT.

This clonotype occurred many times. This chain links TRBV10-3 with TRBJ2-2; possibly TRBD2 for D (5 bases). Trimming took 8 bases from V and 0 from J, leaving 13 bases between them. The CDR3 runs to 15 residues. The germline V gene has CDR1 ENHRY and CDR2 SYGVKD. The CDR3 is CAIARAPANTGELFF. For the CDR3, the DNA is TGTGCCATCGCGCGGGCGCCGGCGAACACCGGGGAGCTGTTTTTT.

This clonotype has a count of ten or more. The CDR3 here is CASSLSPGPGAYEQYF. The DNA for the CDR3 is TGTGCCAGCAGTCTATCTCCGGGACCGGGGGCCTACGAGCAGTACTTC. The chain employs TRBV4-2 and TRBJ2-7; possible D gene TRBD2, 6 bases. The ends were cut back, 6 bases at V and 2 bases at J, with 20 bases in the middle. CDR3 size: 16 residues. Germline CDR1 LGHNA, CDR2 YNFKEQ.

This clonotype was recorded many times. The rearrangement joins TRBV21-1 to TRBJ2-1. TRBV21-1 is listed as a pseudogene. The CDR3 has 11 residues. CDR3 loop: CASRQYNEQFF. The CDR3 region has the DNA TGTGCCAGCAGGCAGTACAATGAGCAGTTCTTC.

Ten or more counts support this clonotype. V and J are TRBV6-2 or TRBV6-3 and TRBJ1-6; 7 bases map to TRBD1. CDR1 and CDR2 from the germline V gene are MNHEY and SVGEGT. Trimming took 6 bases from V and 11 from J; bases not matched to a gene: 7. This CDR3 is 13 amino acids long. CDR3 in amino acids: CASSLQGLPPLHF. The CDR3 DNA follows: TGTGCCAGCAGCCTACAGGGGTTGCCACCCCTCCACTTT.

This clonotype was observed many times. J is TRBJ2-7 and V is TRBV4-3; D remains ambiguous. Between the trimmed V and J ends, which lost 1 base and 2 bases, there was a span of 9 bases. The germline V gene encodes CDR1 LGHNA and CDR2 YSLEER. This CDR3 comprises 14 residues. CDR3 amino acids: CASSQGPWAYEQYF. The CDR3 region has the DNA TGCGCCAGCAGCCAAGGCCCATGGGCCTACGAGCAGTACTTC.

This clonotype was seen at least ten times. The chain combines TRBV12-3 or TRBV12-4 with TRBJ2-1, with D unresolved. The CDR3 runs to 12 residues. V was pared by 1 base and J by 8 bases, with 6 bases between. CDR3 nucleotides: TGTGCCAGCAGTTTAGGGGGTTATGAGCAGTTCTTC. This encodes CASSLGGYEQFF.

This clonotype was counted at least ten times. The rearrangement uses TRBV5-1 and TRBJ1-6, with TRBD1 as a possible D gene (5 bases). V lost 7 bases to trimming and J lost 7 bases, with 12 bases between them. Germline V gene sequence: CDR1 SGHRS, CDR2 YFSETQ. The CDR3 runs 13 residues. Here the CDR3 reads CASGPGPNSPLHF. The CDR3 nucleotides read TGCGCCAGCGGCCCGGGACCGAATTCACCCCTCCACTTT.

The table lists this clonotype with many counts. The chain recombines TRBV7-9 with TRBJ2-7, with D possibly matching TRBD2 (6 bases). This CDR3 contains 15 residues. V was shortened by 5 bases and J by 3 bases, with 17 bases between the two germline ends. CDR1 and CDR2 from the germline V gene are SEHNR and FQNEAQ (reference sequence). The CDR3 here is CASSPRAGRFYEQYF. The CDR3 region has the DNA TGTGCCAGCAGCCCCAGGGCGGGGCGCTTCTACGAGCAGTACTTC.

This clonotype has ten or more counts. The J gene is TRBJ1-5, the V gene TRBV15; D uncertain. Germline assignment: CDR1 LNHNV and CDR2 YYDKDF (reference sequence). The CDR3 runs 15 residues. Trimming left V 0 bases short and J 5 bases short, with 11 bases between. In DNA form, the CDR3 reads TGTGCCACCAGCAGAGATAAGAACGGGGATCAGCCCCAGCATTTT. Its protein product is CATSRDKNGDQPQHF.

The chain joins TRBV9 to TRBJ1-1; the D is unclear. Trimming took off 3 bases at V and 1 base at J, with 10 bases between the two ends. The CDR3 consists of 14 residues. The V gene's germline CDR1 is SGDLS and CDR2 YYNGEE. CDR3 amino acids: CASSALRANTEAFF. The CDR3 nucleotides read TGTGCCAGCAGCGCACTCCGGGCGAACACTGAAGCTTTCTTT.

As to this clonotype: A much larger clone lies one base from this, so it may be a read error. This likely comes from a read error, as the CDR3 has no conserved phenylalanine or tryptophan at its end. The chain has TRBV12-3 or TRBV12-4 and TRBJ2-3; TRBD1 matches 7 bases. The CDR3 covers 15 residues. J was trimmed by 4 bases and V by 2 bases; bases with no gene match: 6. CDR3 DNA: TGTGCCAGCAGTTTAAGAGGGGGCGCGTCAGATACGCAGTATTCT. It codes for CASSLRGGASDTQYS.

This clonotype was picked up many times. This sequence joins TRBV7-9 and TRBJ2-3; D remains unclear. The V end was cut by 5 bases, the J end by 6 bases, with 18 bases between. Germline V gene lookup returns CDR1 SEHNR and CDR2 FQNEAQ (reference sequence). The CDR3 loop spans 15 amino acids. The CDR3 DNA reads TGTGCCAGCAGCGTCTATTCCTCTAGGTCGGATACGCAGTATTTT. Translating it yields CASSVYSSRSDTQYF.

The table lists this clonotype with a few counts. This chain uses TRBV11-2 with TRBJ2-7; the match to TRBD1 covers 8 bases. Trimming took 2 bases from V and 2 from J; bases not matched to a gene: 5. Looked up from germline, CDR1 is SGHAT and CDR2 is FQNNGV. CDR3 length: 15 residues. CDR3 DNA sequence: TGTGCCAGCAGCTTATCCTCAGGGGGCGCCTACGAGCAGTACTTC. Translation gives CASSLSSGGAYEQYF.

This clonotype was seen repeatedly, ten times or more. V and J are TRBV20-1 and TRBJ1-1; D ambiguous. V shed 3 bases and J shed 3 bases, with 5 bases lying between them. From germline, CDR1 is DFQATT and CDR2 SNEGSKA (reference sequence). The length of the CDR3 is 11 residues. This chain's CDR3 is CSARTYTEAFF. The CDR3 nucleotides are TGCAGTGCTAGGACTTACACTGAAGCTTTCTTT.